This TCR beta chain was found in a study of OX40 agonist ivuxolimab in advanced cancers. Here immunoSEQ multiplex PCR was the method, and the copy in TCRdb shows in-frame clones only, minus some. The sample lists some 42,000 clones, about 86% seen once, with just over 20% in the top ten. The CDR3 has 16 amino acids. In germline, CDR1 is SEHNR, CDR2 FQNEAQ (reference sequence). Unmatched junction bases numbered 10, after V lost 1 base and J lost 8 bases. Individuals having autoimmune disease history or systemic immunosuppression were not enrolled. Blood sampling was done at baseline, cycle 4 day 1, and cycle 7 day 1. Regarding the study as a whole: At doses 0.1 to 3.0 mg/kg, CD4+ and CD8+ clones expanded. The mean number of expanded clones was higher in CD8+ T cells than in CD4+.

As concerns this clone: Its specificity is not known.

This clonotype originated in an adult with an advanced solid tumor such as melanoma, head and neck, liver or kidney cancer. The chain couples TRBV7-9 to TRBJ1-5, with TRBD1 matching 8 bases. This specimen consisted of CD4+ or CD8+ T cells sorted from blood, obtained in a trial of the OX40 agonist ivuxolimab. The CDR3: CASSLGRTGLIKPQHF. The DNA of the CDR3 is TGTGCCAGCAGCTTAGGAAGGACAGGGTTAATCAAGCCCCAGCATTTT. The full variable domain, rest sourced from reference TRBV7-9 and TRBJ1-5, is DTGVSQNPRHKITKRGQNVTFRCDPISEHNRLYWYRQTLGQGPEFLTYFQNEAQLEKSRLLSDRFSAERPKGSFSTLEIQRTEQGDSAMYLCASSLGRTGLIKPQHFGDGTRLSIL.